The 21 T cell receptor beta chains in this list originate from one sample, sequenced in a study of shared T cell receptors in the human thymus. Here immunoSEQ multiplex PCR was the method, and the copy in TCRdb shows in-frame clones only, minus some. This table has approximately 400,000 clones, 95% appearing once. The sequencing sample was made of thymocytes. All receptors derive from a human donor.

The chain carries TRBV15 and TRBJ2-1; 10 bases fit TRBD2. This CDR3 has 15 amino acids. Losses at the gene ends were 1 base for V and 5 bases for J; bases not matched to a gene: 2. The germline gives CDR1 LNHNV, CDR2 YYDKDF (reference sequence). The CDR3 nucleotides read TGTGCCACCAGCAGAGGGGGACTAGCGCACAATGAGCAGTTCTTC. Translating gives CATSRGGLAHNEQFF. Full variable domain (missing parts from reference TRBV15 and TRBJ2-1): DAMVIQNPRYQVTQFGKPVTLSCSQTLNHNVMYWYQQKSSQAPKLLFHYYDKDFNNEADTPDNFQSRRPNTSFCFLDIRSPGLGDTAMYLCATSRGGLAHNEQFFGPGTRLTVL.

The CDR3 DNA follows: TGTGCCAGCAGGTCCCCGAGGTACAATGAGCAGTTCTTC. Its protein is CASRSPRYNEQFF. This chain links TRBV4-2 with TRBJ2-1; no clear D. With 6 bases removed from V and 4 bases from J, the gap between germline ends came to 10 bases. This CDR3 comprises 13 residues. Per germline, CDR1 LGHNA and CDR2 YNFKEQ.

A word on this clone: One junction end does not reproduce the germline sequence, and a read error may be involved. The rearrangement links TRBV5-6 to TRBJ1-1; D unclear. This CDR3 has 15 amino acids. In germline, CDR1 is SGHDT, CDR2 YYEEEE. The DNA of the CDR3 is TGTGCCAGCACCTTGGGTAGGCAGTCGAACACTGAAGCTTTCTTT. Residues: CASTLGRQSNTEAFF.

This chain connects TRBV2 to TRBJ1-2; D not certain. The CDR3 spans 17 residues. Trimming removed 7 bases from V and 4 bases from J, with 25 bases in between. From germline, CDR1 is SNHLY and CDR2 FYNNEI. CDR3 residues: CASMSVWVRVFSYGYTF. DNA of the CDR3: TGTGCCAGCATGTCGGTATGGGTGCGGGTTTTTAGCTATGGCTACACCTTC.

The chain employs TRBV29-1 and TRBJ1-1; perhaps TRBD1 as D (6 bases). Deletions cut 0 bases from V and 2 bases from J, with 13 bases between. CDR1 is SQVTM, CDR2 ANQGSEA, per germline. The CDR3 runs to 15 residues. CDR3 sequence reads: CSVEEDRLENTEAFF. DNA of the CDR3: TGCAGCGTTGAAGAGGACAGACTCGAAAACACTGAAGCTTTCTTT.

The chain combines TRBV7-3 with TRBJ1-1; the match to TRBD1 covers 9 bases. CDR3 length: 15 residues. The V gene end was trimmed by 1 base and the J gene end by 4 bases; junction bases not matched to a gene: 4. CDR1 and CDR2 (germline): SGHTA, FQGTGA. The CDR3 DNA is TGTGCCAGCAGCTTAATTGGGACAGGGTCCACTGAAGCTTTCTTT. Protein: CASSLIGTGSTEAFF.

V and J are TRBV27 and TRBJ2-7, with 8 bases that match TRBD1. V shed 6 bases, J shed 2 bases, and the junction held 9 bases outside the gene matches. Germline-derived CDR1 and CDR2 are MNHEY and SMNVEV (reference sequence). The CDR3 sequence is 15 residues long. DNA of the CDR3: TGTGCCAGCAGGGGGGTGGGACAGGTGCCCTACGAGCAGTACTTC. Amino acid sequence: CASRGVGQVPYEQYF.

The CDR3 coding sequence is TGTGCCAGCAGCTTATACGGGTCGGGGTCGAAAAACAATGAGCAGTTCTTC. It yields the protein CASSLYGSGSKNNEQFF. This chain connects TRBV7-2 to TRBJ2-1; a possible D gene is TRBD2 (5 bases). Trimming took 2 bases from V and 5 from J, leaving 19 bases between them. This CDR3 spans 17 amino acids. The germline CDR1 and CDR2 sequences are SGHTA and FQGNSA.

The chain has TRBV7-3 and TRBJ2-1, with TRBD1 matching over 9 bases. CDR1 and CDR2 from the germline V gene are SGHTA and FQGTGA. This CDR3 contains 16 residues. The V and J ends lost 2 bases and 1 base, in that order; junction bases with no gene match: 3. The CDR3 reads CASSLPGTGSYNEQFF. The CDR3 nucleotides are TGTGCCAGCAGCTTACCCGGGACAGGGTCCTACAATGAGCAGTTCTTC. The entire variable domain, with the rest obtained from reference TRBV7-3 and TRBJ2-1, is as follows: GAGVSQTPSNKVTEKGKYVELRCDPISGHTALYWYRQSLGQGPEFLIYFQGTGAADDSGLPNDRFFAVRPEGSVSTLKIQRTERGDSAVYLCASSLPGTGSYNEQFFGPGTRLTVL.

V usage is TRBV9 and J usage is TRBJ2-1; TRBD2 aligns across 7 bases. The CDR3 is made up of 15 amino acids. With 1 base clipped from V and 2 bases from J, the junction kept 3 bases outside the gene matches. CDR1 is SGDLS and CDR2 is YYNGEE in the germline V gene. The CDR3 region has the DNA TGTGCCAGCAGCGTACTGGGAGGGCCCTACAATGAGCAGTTCTTC. Translating it yields CASSVLGGPYNEQFF.

The chain carries TRBV15 and TRBJ1-5, with D perhaps TRBD1 (5 bases). From germline, CDR1 is LNHNV and CDR2 YYDKDF (reference sequence). The CDR3 spans 17 residues. The germline V and J ends were trimmed by 0 bases and 0 bases, with 12 bases remaining between them. Here the CDR3 reads CATSRDLDSYSNQPQHF. The DNA for the CDR3 is TGTGCCACCAGCAGAGATTTAGACAGCTATAGCAATCAGCCCCAGCATTTT.

This chain joins TRBV4-2 and TRBJ2-1; tentatively, D is TRBD2 (6 bases). The V gene lost 3 bases and the J gene lost 4 bases, with 13 bases spanning the gap. The CDR3 is 15 residues long. Germline values: CDR1 LGHNA, CDR2 YNFKEQ. DNA of the CDR3: TGTGCCAGCAGCCAGGCGGTAGCGGAATACAATGAGCAGTTCTTC. Translating gives CASSQAVAEYNEQFF.

CDR3 sequence: CASSLGGTAGHYEQYF. The CDR3 bases are TGTGCCAGCAGCTTAGGCGGCACAGCGGGTCACTACGAGCAGTACTTC. The chain employs TRBV13 and TRBJ2-7, with TRBD2 as a possible D gene (6 bases). The germline V gene has CDR1 PRHDT and CDR2 FYEKMQ (reference sequence). The V end was cut by 0 bases, the J end by 3 bases, with 15 bases between. The CDR3 has 16 residues.

V is TRBV28 and J is TRBJ1-1; 10 bases fit TRBD1. Germline V CDR1 and CDR2: MDHEN, SYDVKM. The CDR3 covers 16 residues. Unmatched junction bases numbered 14, after V lost 7 bases and J lost 6 bases. DNA of the CDR3: TGTGCCAGCACCAACCACCCCCGACAGGGGGCCCCTGAAGCTTTCTTT. The encoded protein is CASTNHPRQGAPEAFF.

The V call is TRBV13, the J call TRBJ2-3; D might be TRBD2 (6 bases). Germline loops: CDR1 PRHDT, CDR2 FYEKMQ (reference sequence). Trimming removed 2 bases at V and 1 base at J, with 16 bases between. The CDR3 consists of 17 residues. In DNA, the CDR3 is TGTGCCAGCAGCTTATGCATCACTAGCCGGTGCACAGATACGCAGTATTTT. Translated: CASSLCITSRCTDTQYF.

A few counts support this clone. The gene calls are TRBV7-8 and TRBJ2-1, with 11 bases matching TRBD2. The CDR3 consists of 18 residues. Per germline, CDR1 SGHVS and CDR2 FQNEAQ. Trimming at V came to 4 bases and at J to 5 bases, leaving 13 bases not matched to a gene. The CDR3 region is CASSSAGTSGCVDNEQFF. The CDR3 DNA sequence: TGTGCCAGCAGCTCCGCCGGGACTAGCGGTTGTGTCGACAATGAGCAGTTCTTC.

CDR3 nucleotides: TGTGCCAGCAGCTCCCAGGGTTGGGGGAGCCTTCCCTACGAGCAGTACTTC. Its protein is CASSSQGWGSLPYEQYF. This chain connects TRBV5-6 to TRBJ2-7, with D perhaps matching TRBD1 or TRBD2 (5 bases each). CDR3 length: 17 residues. Deletions cut 3 bases from V and 2 bases from J, with 21 bases between. The germline V gene encodes CDR1 SGHDT and CDR2 YYEEEE.

The chain carries TRBV28 and TRBJ2-7; TRBD1 aligns across 9 bases. CDR3 length equals 16 residues. Germline assignment: CDR1 MDHEN and CDR2 SYDVKM. V gave up 2 bases and J gave up 5 bases; unmatched junction bases: 10. The CDR3 DNA reads as TGTGCCAGCAGTTTAGAACAAAACAGGGGGCGCGACGAGCAGTACTTC. It translates to CASSLEQNRGRDEQYF.

The V call is TRBV5-1, the J call TRBJ2-5; 8 nucleotides align to TRBD2. V trimming: 3 bases; J trimming: 6 bases; junction bases outside the gene matches: 16. The CDR3 sequence is 17 residues long. Germline loops: CDR1 SGHRS, CDR2 YFSETQ. CDR3 in DNA: TGCGCCAGCAGCTATCCAGAAGCGGCCCCGGGGGGGAAGACCCAGTACTTC. It is translated as CASSYPEAAPGGKTQYF.

This chain links TRBV27 with TRBJ2-5, with TRBD2 identical over 11 bases. Germline lookup yields CDR1 MNHEY and CDR2 SMNVEV (reference sequence). J lost 5 bases, V lost 5 bases, and 10 bases had no gene match. This CDR3 is built from 16 residues. CDR3 sequence (DNA): TGTGCCAGCAGTCCGGGGACTAGCGGAGTCCGGGAGACCCAGTACTTC. Its protein product is CASSPGTSGVRETQYF.

The chain carries TRBV27 and TRBJ2-1, with 7 bases aligning to TRBD2. The CDR3 is 15 amino acids. Trimming cost V 1 base and J 2 bases; bases outside gene matches: 2. Germline V CDR1 and CDR2: MNHEY, SMNVEV (reference sequence). Here the CDR3 reads CASSLLGGAYNEQFF. In nucleotides, the CDR3 is TGTGCCAGCAGTTTATTGGGGGGGGCCTACAATGAGCAGTTCTTC.